One sample yielded the 9 T cell receptor beta chains listed below, sequenced in a study of blood T cell repertoires in COVID-19. Profiling relied on immunoSEQ multiplex PCR, and the TCRdb table lists in-frame clones only, not all of them. The table records 250,000 to 350,000 clones, 70% to 90% of them present only once. Sequencing input: PBMCs or T cells enriched from blood (not recorded which). These TCRs come from an older woman in a cohort exposed to, infected with or recovered from COVID-19 (not recorded which).

The sample holds a few counts of this clone. The chain links TRBV28 to TRBJ2-1, with 7 nucleotides matching TRBD2. The CDR3 length is 16 residues. Germline CDR1 reads MDHEN; CDR2 reads SYDVKM. The trim removed 2 bases at V and 2 bases at J, leaving 6 bases unmatched. The CDR3 region has the DNA TGTGCCAGCAGTTTACTGGGGGGAGGGACCTACAATGAGCAGTTCTTC. As protein: CASSLLGGGTYNEQFF.

The chain couples TRBV25-1 to TRBJ1-6; TRBD1 matches 8 bases. Germline CDR1 and CDR2: MGHDK and SYGVNS. CDR3 length equals 15 residues. J lost 6 bases, V lost 5 bases, and 6 bases had no gene match. The CDR3 region is CASSPRQGSNSPLHF. The CDR3 nucleotides read TGTGCCAGCAGTCCGCGACAGGGGAGTAATTCACCCCTCCACTTT.

The rearrangement joins TRBV3-1 (or the pseudogene TRBV3-2) to TRBJ2-3; 10 bases are shared with TRBD2. This CDR3 contains 19 residues. V was pared by 0 bases and J by 4 bases, with 13 bases of the junction left unmatched. Germline-derived CDR1 and CDR2 are LGHDT and YNNKEL (reference sequence). CDR3 DNA: TGTGCCAGCAGCCAAGAAGGTGTGTACGCTAGCGGGAGCGCAGATACGCAGTATTTT. It codes for CASSQEGVYASGSADTQYF.

J is TRBJ2-3 and V is TRBV5-6; TRBD2 aligns across 9 bases. J lost 2 bases, V lost 1 base, and 8 bases had no gene match. This CDR3 has 17 residues. Per the germline V gene, CDR1 is SGHDT and CDR2 is YYEEEE. The CDR3 sequence: CASSLLMAGGVTDTQYF. Here the CDR3 DNA reads TGTGCCAGCAGCTTGCTCATGGCGGGAGGGGTCACAGATACGCAGTATTTT.

The chain carries TRBV19 and TRBJ2-5; 7 nucleotides line up with TRBD1. The germline CDR1 and CDR2 sequences are LNHDA and SQIVND (reference sequence). CDR3 length: 13 residues. V lost 7 bases and J lost 3; bases outside the gene matches: 5. CDR3 coding DNA: TGTGCCAGTACCGGACAGGCAGAAGAGACCCAGTACTTC. Translated: CASTGQAEETQYF. The full variable domain, its missing parts supplied by reference TRBV19 and TRBJ2-5, is DGGITQSPKYLFRKEGQNVTLSCEQNLNHDAMYWYRQDPGQGLRLIYYSQIVNDFQKGDIAEGYSVSREKKESFPLTVTSAQKNPTAFYLCASTGQAEETQYFGPGTRLLVL.

The chain couples TRBV29-1 to TRBJ1-2; perhaps TRBD1 as D (5 bases). The CDR3 totals 12 residues. The V gene lost 5 bases and the J gene lost 2 bases, with 9 bases spanning the gap. Germline V gives CDR1 SQVTM, CDR2 ANQGSEA. In DNA, the CDR3 is TGCAGCGTTTCACAGGAAAACTATGGCTACACCTTC. Translation: CSVSQENYGYTF.

This chain links TRBV7-2 with TRBJ2-2, with D possibly being TRBD2 (5 bases). V lost 1 base to trimming and J lost 3 bases, with 12 bases between them. Germline V gene sequence: CDR1 SGHTA, CDR2 FQGNSA. The CDR3 extends over 16 amino acids. The CDR3 protein is CASSLEFSVDTGELFF. CDR3 bases: TGTGCCAGCAGCTTAGAGTTTAGCGTCGACACCGGGGAGCTGTTTTTT.

This clone was seen only once. This rearrangement joins TRBV5-4 to TRBJ2-2; possibly TRBD2 for D (7 bases). Germline V CDR1 and CDR2: SGHNT, YYREEE (reference sequence). Trimming stripped 2 bases from V and 4 bases from J, with 12 bases between. CDR3 length: 15 amino acids. CDR3 in amino acids: CASSFEGGSTGELFF. CDR3 sequence (DNA): TGTGCCAGCAGCTTTGAGGGGGGGAGCACCGGGGAGCTGTTTTTT.

The chain combines TRBV7-9 with TRBJ1-1; D call uncertain. V lost 4 bases and J lost 3, with 6 bases in between. The CDR3 has 12 amino acids. Germline CDR1 SEHNR, CDR2 FQNEAQ (reference sequence). CDR3 nucleotides: TGTGCCAGCAGCTCAACGGACACTGAAGCTTTCTTT. The encoded protein is CASSSTDTEAFF.